This entry features one T cell receptor beta chain sequence. Antigen specificity is unknown. Stable Graves' hyperthyroidism denoted no ophthalmopathy progression over 18 months. Subjects aged 18 to 65 presented with newly diagnosed hyperthyroidism of less than 2 months' duration. The CDR3 sequence is 13 residues long. Germline values: CDR1 MGHDK, CDR2 SYGVNS. V was clipped by 8 bases and J by 2 bases, with 12 bases between them. This specimen belongs to a study of T cells in Graves' hyperthyroidism and ophthalmopathy. Regarding the study as a whole: Blood shared most expanded thyroid clonotypes above 0.001.

TCR beta CDR3 sequences were amplified from RNA transcripts. Carried out on the TCR CDR3, a first-round RT-PCR used the HTBI primer set. Each CDR3 protein is one row after TCRdb ran MiXCR on the multiplex PCR reads. The table lists around 540,000 distinct CDR3 sequences, 46% of them singletons. The source material was peripheral blood or thyroid tissue (not recorded which). This chain connects TRBV25-1 to TRBJ1-1; TRBD1 is a possible D gene (6 bases). This receptor was identified in a woman between 18 and 30 years old with Graves' hyperthyroidism. CDR3 protein: CASFTGLNTEAFF. DNA for the CDR3: TGTGCCAGCTTTACAGGGCTAAACACTGAAGCTTTCTTT.